Presented here are 22 T cell receptor beta chains from one specimen sequenced in a study of shared T cell receptors in the human thymus. The method was immunoSEQ multiplex PCR; TCRdb's version includes in-frame clones alone and lacks a portion of them. This sample carries hundreds of thousands of clones, around 87% of them seen once, and the ten largest clones take about 0.0094%. These data were also filed under a second study, of human thymus T cells.

Sequencing input: thymocytes. The receptors derive from a boy under three years old with a congenital heart defect.

V and J are TRBV30 and TRBJ1-6; perhaps TRBD1 as D (5 bases). Germline CDR1 reads GTSNPN; CDR2 reads SVGIG (reference sequence). Trimming shortened V by 2 bases and J by 10 bases, and 12 bases separated the two germline ends. This CDR3 region has 13 residues. CDR3 bases: TGTGCCTGGAGTCGCCAGGGTTCCTCACCCCTCCACTTT. Protein product: CAWSRQGSSPLHF.

The rearrangement uses TRBV14 and TRBJ1-1; D may be TRBD1 (6 bases). With 1 base removed from V and 1 base from J, the gap between germline ends came to 13 bases. This CDR3 has 16 residues. Germline V lookup: CDR1 SGHDN, CDR2 FVKESK. CDR3 sequence (DNA): TGTGCCAGCAGCCAAGCCCTTTCACAGGGGAACACTGAAGCTTTCTTT. This encodes CASSQALSQGNTEAFF. Based on the CDR3 plus reference TRBV14 and TRBJ1-1, the full variable domain is EAGVTQFPSHSVIEKGQTVTLRCDPISGHDNLYWYRRVMGKEIKFLLHFVKESKQDESGMPNNRFLAERTGGTYSTLKVQPAELEDSGVYFCASSQALSQGNTEAFFGQGTRLTVV.

The chain combines TRBV5-6 with TRBJ2-5; 8 bases map to TRBD1. V lost 0 bases to trimming and J lost 4 bases; unmatched junction nucleotides: 14. The V gene's germline CDR1 is SGHDT and CDR2 YYEEEE. The CDR3 covers 18 residues. The DNA for the CDR3 is TGTGCCAGCAGCTTGGGGCAGGGGGCCGAGGAGCGGCGAGAGACCCAGTACTTC. Amino acids: CASSLGQGAEERRETQYF.

This clone showed up just a few times. CDR3 loop: CASMVGGTEAFF. For the CDR3, the DNA is TGTGCCAGCATGGTGGGGGGCACTGAAGCTTTCTTT. The chain combines TRBV2 with TRBJ1-1, with a weak D call TRBD1 (5 bases). This CDR3 spans 12 amino acids. Trimming shortened V by 7 bases and J by 4 bases, and 10 bases separated the two germline ends. Per germline, CDR1 SNHLY and CDR2 FYNNEI.

The chain employs TRBV4-3 and TRBJ1-5; TRBD1 matches 9 bases. V shed 4 bases, J shed 5 bases, and the junction held 3 bases outside the gene matches. This CDR3 region has 14 residues. CDR1 and CDR2 (germline): LGHNA, YSLEER. The CDR3 DNA sequence: TGCGCCAGCAGCCTGCGACAGGGGGATCAGCCCCAGCATTTT. This gives the protein CASSLRQGDQPQHF.

This clone turned up a few times. The chain recombines TRBV19 with TRBJ2-2, with 7 nucleotides matching TRBD2. Germline V gives CDR1 LNHDA, CDR2 SQIVND (reference sequence). The V gene end was trimmed by 6 bases and the J gene end by 5 bases; junction bases not matched to a gene: 9. The CDR3 consists of 15 residues. The CDR3, as DNA: TGTGCCAGTAGCCGAGCGAAGCGGGAAACCGGGGAGCTGTTTTTT. It yields the protein CASSRAKRETGELFF.

The chain employs TRBV27 and TRBJ2-7; 11 bases align to TRBD2. Trimming took 7 bases from V and 3 from J; bases not matched to a gene: 8. The germline V gene encodes CDR1 MNHEY and CDR2 SMNVEV (reference sequence). The CDR3 extends over 15 amino acids. The CDR3 sequence is CASTEPGLADYEQYF. The CDR3 nucleotides read TGTGCCAGCACCGAACCGGGACTAGCGGACTACGAGCAGTACTTC.

The chain recombines TRBV9 with TRBJ1-2; D not resolved. The CDR3 has 15 residues. Trimming stripped 4 bases from V and 0 bases from J, with 13 bases between. CDR1 and CDR2 from the germline V gene are SGDLS and YYNGEE. Written as DNA, the CDR3 is TGTGCCAGCAGCAACCGACACCCCGCTAACTATGGCTACACCTTC. This sequence encodes CASSNRHPANYGYTF. Full variable domain (remainder filled in from reference TRBV9 and TRBJ1-2): DSGVTQTPKHLITATGQRVTLRCSPRSGDLSVYWYQQSLDQGLQFLIQYYNGEERAKGNILERFSAQQFPDLHSELNLSSLELGDSALYFCASSNRHPANYGYTFGSGTRLTVV.

This clone was seen more than once but under ten times. Other DNA sequences from this sample encode an identical CDR3 as well. The V call is TRBV5-6, the J call TRBJ2-2; TRBD2 might be the D (6 bases). Germline V gene lookup returns CDR1 SGHDT and CDR2 YYEEEE. The CDR3 totals 15 residues. Trimming took 1 base from V and 1 from J, leaving 8 bases between them. The CDR3 spells CASSLLGGNTGELFF. CDR3 nucleotide sequence: TGTGCCAGCAGCTTGCTGGGGGGGAACACCGGGGAGCTGTTTTTT.

DNA of the CDR3: TGTGCCAGCAGCCAAGTTCTTCGCTACGAGCAGTACTTC. This sequence encodes CASSQVLRYEQYF. The V and J genes are TRBV4-2 and TRBJ2-7; D unclear. Between the trimmed V and J ends, which lost 1 base and 3 bases, there was a span of 7 bases. Germline V gene sequence: CDR1 LGHNA, CDR2 YNFKEQ. This CDR3 region has 13 residues.

The V call is TRBV9, the J call TRBJ1-2, with 8 bases lining up with TRBD1. V shed 0 bases and J 8 bases; nucleotides not matched to a gene: 9. Germline lookup yields CDR1 SGDLS and CDR2 YYNGEE. CDR3 length: 15 residues. Here the CDR3 DNA reads TGTGCCAGCAGCGTAGGGGAGACAGGGGTGGGGGGCTACACCTTC. Encoded protein: CASSVGETGVGGYTF.

V and J are TRBV19 and TRBJ2-1; D not resolved. The CDR3 loop spans 16 amino acids. Germline V gene data show CDR1 as LNHDA and CDR2 as SQIVND (reference sequence). Trimming pared 0 bases from V and 0 bases from J, leaving 9 bases between. CDR3 in amino acids: CASSIDLESSYNEQFF. The DNA of the CDR3 is TGTGCCAGTAGTATAGATCTGGAGAGCTCCTACAATGAGCAGTTCTTC.

This clone came up once. The chain employs TRBV27 and TRBJ1-5, with D hard to call. The CDR3 totals 13 residues. Trimming removed 6 bases from V and 0 bases from J, with 6 bases in between. Germline loops: CDR1 MNHEY, CDR2 SMNVEV (reference sequence). The CDR3 loop reads CASRTSSNQPQHF. Here the CDR3 DNA reads TGTGCCAGCAGGACAAGTAGCAATCAGCCCCAGCATTTT.

The V call is TRBV28, the J call TRBJ2-7; 7 bases match TRBD1. The germline V gene has CDR1 MDHEN and CDR2 SYDVKM. The CDR3 consists of 14 residues. The ends lost 7 bases at V and 2 bases at J; junction bases unmatched: 8. The CDR3 loop is CASNPRDRAYEQYF. In DNA form, the CDR3 reads TGTGCCAGCAACCCCCGGGACAGAGCCTACGAGCAGTACTTC.

The sample holds a few counts of this clone. The chain combines TRBV19 with TRBJ2-7; 9 nucleotides align to TRBD1. This CDR3 region has 13 residues. With V trimmed by 4 bases and J by 5 bases, 3 bases remained unmatched. The germline CDR1 and CDR2 sequences are LNHDA and SQIVND (reference sequence). As DNA, the CDR3 is TGTGCCAGTAGTACGGGACAGGGTCACGAGCAGTACTTC. It specifies CASSTGQGHEQYF.

This chain uses TRBV25-1 with TRBJ2-5; D not resolved. Trimming shortened V by 9 bases and J by 1 base, and 12 bases separated the two germline ends. The CDR3 loop spans 13 amino acids. Germline CDR1 reads MGHDK; CDR2 reads SYGVNS. In DNA form, the CDR3 reads TGTGCCAGGGCCGTTCGGGTCCAAGAGACCCAGTACTTC. This sequence encodes CARAVRVQETQYF.

The chain joins TRBV19 to TRBJ1-1; perhaps TRBD1 as D (5 bases). V was pared by 7 bases and J by 1 base, with 13 bases between. The germline gives CDR1 LNHDA, CDR2 SQIVND (reference sequence). The CDR3 covers 14 residues. CDR3 loop: CASKLGARNTEAFF. In DNA, the CDR3 is TGTGCCAGTAAGTTAGGGGCCAGGAACACTGAAGCTTTCTTT. The full variable domain, rest sourced from reference TRBV19 and TRBJ1-1, is DGGITQSPKYLFRKEGQNVTLSCEQNLNHDAMYWYRQDPGQGLRLIYYSQIVNDFQKGDIAEGYSVSREKKESFPLTVTSAQKNPTAFYLCASKLGARNTEAFFGQGTRLTVV.

The chain has TRBV27 and TRBJ2-3; 8 bases are shared with TRBD1. CDR1 and CDR2 (germline): MNHEY, SMNVEV (reference sequence). CDR3 length equals 15 residues. V lost 0 bases to trimming and J lost 7 bases; unmatched junction nucleotides: 6. The CDR3: CASSLSPGGPYTQYF. CDR3 coding DNA: TGTGCCAGCAGTTTATCACCAGGGGGCCCTTATACGCAGTATTTT.

The genes are TRBV14 and TRBJ2-2, with D uncertain. This CDR3 has 14 amino acids. V lost 3 bases, J lost 6 bases, and 11 bases lay in between. Germline CDR1 reads SGHDN; CDR2 reads FVKESK. In DNA, the CDR3 is TGTGCCAGCAGCCAGGCGTCGGGTCCCGGGGAGCTGTTTTTT. Encoded protein: CASSQASGPGELFF.

J is TRBJ2-7 and V is TRBV5-5; D is unresolved. Between the trimmed V and J ends, which lost 4 bases and 2 bases, there was a span of 16 bases. Germline CDR1 is SGHKS and CDR2 is YYEKEE (reference sequence). The CDR3 runs to 15 residues. CDR3 sequence: CASSRDTSFPYEQYF. The CDR3 DNA sequence: TGTGCCAGCAGCCGCGACACCAGTTTCCCCTACGAGCAGTACTTC.

The V and J genes are TRBV7-6 and TRBJ2-7, with a possible D match to TRBD2 (5 bases). The CDR3 contains 15 residues. Germline V lookup: CDR1 SGHVS, CDR2 FNYEAQ. The V gene lost 1 base and the J gene lost 0 bases, with 10 bases spanning the gap. The CDR3 spells CASSLGTVTSYEQYF. The DNA for the CDR3 is TGTGCCAGCAGCTTAGGGACTGTTACCTCCTACGAGCAGTACTTC.

The chain employs TRBV10-3 and TRBJ2-5; D is possibly TRBD1 (6 bases). The CDR3 has 13 residues. The germline V gene has CDR1 ENHRY and CDR2 SYGVKD. With 10 bases removed from V and 1 base from J, the gap between germline ends came to 13 bases. The CDR3 coding sequence is TGTGCCACGGCGACAGGAGGCCAAGAGACCCAGTACTTC. It translates to CATATGGQETQYF.